This T cell receptor beta chain stems from a study of CD8+ T cells in alopecia areata. This CDR3 is built from 13 residues. V was cut by 1 base and J by 2 bases, with 3 bases left in between. The germline gives CDR1 SGHRS, CDR2 YFSETQ. Investigators isolated RNA and reverse transcribed it into cDNA to act as the sequencing template. Clones were read by immunoSEQ multiplex PCR, and TCRdb kept only the in-frame ones, dropping some. The repertoire includes 250,000 or so clones, roughly two thirds of them detected once, and under 1.5% sits in the top ten. In alopecia areata patients, both lesional scalp punch biopsies and peripheral blood were collected.

The TCR was taken from a human donor with alopecia areata. This material consisted of CD4+ T cells sorted from blood, taken at week 0. The chain joins TRBV5-1 to TRBJ2-2; D is unclear. The CDR3 region is CASSLINTGELFF. CDR3 coding DNA: TGCGCCAGCAGCTTGATAAACACCGGGGAGCTGTTTTTT.